What follows are 21 T cell receptor beta chains derived from one specimen sequenced in a study of beta chain features in type 1 diabetes. Expressed TCRB transcripts were sequenced after all isolated RNA was converted to cDNA. Some clones are missing from TCRdb's copy, which holds only in-frame ones; the method was immunoSEQ multiplex PCR. This sample carries around 320,000 clones, 13% to 15% of them seen once, and the ten largest clones take 6.7%. The source material was central memory CD4+ T cells from blood. These receptors all stem from a man aged 25 to 45 in good health.

This clone was counted only a few times. This sample also contains other DNA sequences that code for the same CDR3. This sequence joins TRBV7-3 and TRBJ2-3; TRBD2 matches 7 bases. This CDR3 comprises 13 residues. The germline V gene encodes CDR1 SGHTA and CDR2 FQGTGA. The V gene end was trimmed by 1 base and the J gene end by 5 bases; junction bases not matched to a gene: 0. CDR3 sequence: CASSLREGDTQYF. The DNA of the CDR3 is TGTGCCAGCAGCTTAAGGGAGGGAGATACGCAGTATTTT. Variable domain in full (rest from reference TRBV7-3 and TRBJ2-3): GAGVSQTPSNKVTEKGKYVELRCDPISGHTALYWYRQSLGQGPEFLIYFQGTGAADDSGLPNDRFFAVRPEGSVSTLKIQRTERGDSAVYLCASSLREGDTQYFGPGTRLTVL.

The chain has TRBV11-3 and TRBJ2-1; the D is unclear. This CDR3 is built from 12 residues. The ends were cut back, 5 bases at V and 10 bases at J, with 12 bases in the middle. Germline V lookup: CDR1 SGHNT, CDR2 YENEEA. The CDR3 sequence: CASSQLVGEQFF. The CDR3, as DNA: TGTGCCAGCAGCCAGCTAGTGGGCGAGCAGTTCTTC.

This clone appeared a few times. The chain employs TRBV9 and TRBJ1-6; tentatively, D is TRBD1 (5 bases). Trimming left V 7 bases short and J 5 bases short, with 13 bases between. There are 14 residues in the CDR3. CDR1 is SGDLS and CDR2 is YYNGEE in the germline V gene. In DNA, the CDR3 is TGTGCCAGCGGCAGGGTAGGAGATAATTCACCCCTCCACTTT. It yields the protein CASGRVGDNSPLHF.

The table lists this clone with a few counts. CDR3 region: CASSVAPGAGTDTQYF. In DNA form, the CDR3 reads TGTGCCAGCAGCGTAGCACCGGGGGCCGGCACAGATACGCAGTATTTT. The rearrangement links TRBV9 to TRBJ2-3; D tentatively reads TRBD1 or TRBD2 (6 bases each). Germline V gives CDR1 SGDLS, CDR2 YYNGEE. The CDR3 runs 16 residues. V was clipped by 0 bases and J by 1 base, with 12 bases between them.

The J gene is TRBJ2-3, the V gene TRBV7-8; perhaps TRBD2 as D (6 bases). CDR1 is SGHVS and CDR2 is FQNEAQ in the germline V gene. V lost 3 bases and J lost 8, with 18 bases in between. The CDR3 runs 15 residues. In nucleotides, the CDR3 is TGTGCCAGCAGCTTGACGGGAGCGGCTTTAACTACGCAGTATTTT. It translates to CASSLTGAALTTQYF.

DNA for the CDR3: TGTGCCAGCATCAAGGACCGTATGGGGACAGATACGCAGTATTTT. This gives the protein CASIKDRMGTDTQYF. The chain carries TRBV5-6 and TRBJ2-3; D is uncertain. Germline V CDR1 and CDR2: SGHDT, YYEEEE. V gave up 6 bases and J gave up 3 bases, with 17 bases separating them. The length of the CDR3 is 15 residues.

Only a few counts were recorded for this clone. Other DNA sequences within the sample encode an identical CDR3. For the CDR3, the DNA is TGCGCCAGCAGCTCCGGGACAGGGTCATACGAGCAGTACTTC. This translates into CASSSGTGSYEQYF. The rearrangement links TRBV5-1 to TRBJ2-7, with 9 nucleotides matching TRBD1. The germline CDR1 and CDR2 sequences are SGHRS and YFSETQ. V lost 3 bases and J lost 4; bases outside the gene matches: 5. This CDR3 is 14 amino acids long.

In the case of this clone: The junction differs from germline at one of its ends, possibly a read error. This sequence joins TRBV19 and TRBJ1-1; TRBD1 matches at 8 bases. The CDR3 contains 16 residues. The germline V gene encodes CDR1 LNHDA and CDR2 SQIVND (reference sequence). CDR3 protein: CASSPSTGVVKTEAFF. The CDR3 nucleotides are TGTGCCAGTAGTCCCTCGACAGGGGTCGTGAAGACTGAAGCTTTCTTT.

The CDR3 DNA reads TGTGCCAGCAGCCAAGAGGCGGGGGGGACAGATACGCAGTATTTT. It codes for CASSQEAGGTDTQYF. The chain is built from TRBV4-2 and TRBJ2-3; 9 bases agree with TRBD2. This CDR3 contains 15 residues. J was trimmed by 3 bases and V by 0 bases; bases with no gene match: 1. Germline CDR1 reads LGHNA; CDR2 reads YNFKEQ.

This sequence joins TRBV11-3 and TRBJ2-7; D ambiguous. Germline V lookup: CDR1 SGHNT, CDR2 YENEEA. The CDR3 extends over 15 amino acids. The V gene lost 5 bases and the J gene lost 0 bases, with 14 bases spanning the gap. DNA for the CDR3: TGTGCCAGCAGCCCGCAACAGCACTCCTCCTACGAGCAGTACTTC. Translated: CASSPQQHSSYEQYF.

This clone was counted only a few times. The genes are TRBV4-2 and TRBJ1-3; D possibly corresponds to TRBD1 (5 bases). V lost 1 base and J lost 4, with 11 bases in between. The CDR3 loop spans 15 amino acids. Germline lookup yields CDR1 LGHNA and CDR2 YNFKEQ. This CDR3 is CASSQALGTGNTIYF. The CDR3 nucleotides read TGTGCCAGCAGCCAAGCTCTGGGGACCGGAAACACCATATATTTT.

This rearrangement joins TRBV5-4 to TRBJ1-6; a weak D match, TRBD1 (6 bases). Germline V gene lookup returns CDR1 SGHNT and CDR2 YYREEE (reference sequence). The CDR3 length is 16 residues. V lost 4 bases, J lost 6 bases, and 17 bases lay in between. The CDR3, as DNA: TGTGCCAGCAGCGGCTCGGGGAGGGGGGTTAATTCACCCCTCCACTTT. It is translated as CASSGSGRGVNSPLHF.

This clone has just a few counts. V is TRBV7-9 and J is TRBJ2-3; the D call may be TRBD1 or TRBD2 (5 bases each). The germline V gene has CDR1 SEHNR and CDR2 FQNEAQ (reference sequence). The germline V and J ends were trimmed by 3 bases and 0 bases, with 13 bases remaining between them. The CDR3 covers 16 residues. DNA for the CDR3: TGTGCCAGCAGCTTGAGGGGCGCGTTTAGCACAGATACGCAGTATTTT. As protein: CASSLRGAFSTDTQYF. Filled out from reference TRBV7-9 and TRBJ2-3, the complete variable domain reads DTGVSQNPRHKITKRGQNVTFRCDPISEHNRLYWYRQTLGQGPEFLTYFQNEAQLEKSRLLSDRFSAERPKGSFSTLEIQRTEQGDSAMYLCASSLRGAFSTDTQYFGPGTRLTVL.

The chain joins TRBV7-2 to TRBJ2-3, with TRBD2 matching 13 bases. This CDR3 comprises 14 residues. The junction had 6 bases not matched to a gene; V was cut back by 10 bases and J by 5 bases. Germline assignment: CDR1 SGHTA and CDR2 FQGNSA. CDR3 in amino acids: CATRTSGGGDTQYF. CDR3 coding DNA: TGTGCCACCAGGACTAGCGGGGGTGGAGATACGCAGTATTTT.

This clone was counted a few times. V is TRBV14 and J is TRBJ2-1; 9 bases fit TRBD1. This CDR3 has 15 residues. The V gene's germline CDR1 is SGHDN and CDR2 FVKESK. The V gene end was trimmed by 0 bases and the J gene end by 10 bases; junction bases not matched to a gene: 7. The CDR3 protein is CASSQDKTGGVEQFF. CDR3 DNA: TGTGCCAGCAGCCAAGATAAGACAGGGGGTGTGGAGCAGTTCTTC. Full variable domain (rest looked up from reference TRBV14 and TRBJ2-1): EAGVTQFPSHSVIEKGQTVTLRCDPISGHDNLYWYRRVMGKEIKFLLHFVKESKQDESGMPNNRFLAERTGGTYSTLKVQPAELEDSGVYFCASSQDKTGGVEQFFGPGTRLTVL.

The rearrangement uses TRBV5-1 and TRBJ1-4; D is ambiguous. The CDR3 consists of 13 residues. Trimming shortened V by 0 bases and J by 5 bases, and 5 bases separated the two germline ends. The germline CDR1 and CDR2 sequences are SGHRS and YFSETQ. In DNA, the CDR3 is TGCGCCAGCAGCTTGGGACCGAATGAAAAACTGTTTTTT. Translated, it gives CASSLGPNEKLFF.

About this clone itself: At one of its ends the junction is not consistent with the germline gene, which may arise from a read error. The chain has TRBV7-7 and TRBJ2-5; 7 nucleotides align to TRBD2. The CDR3 totals 15 residues. Germline CDR1 and CDR2: SSHAT and FNYEAQ (reference sequence). The CDR3 DNA follows: TGCGCCAGCAGCCCATCCGGGGGGTTTCAAGAGACCCAGTACTTC. Its translation: CASSPSGGFQETQYF.

The rearrangement uses TRBV12-2 and TRBJ2-1; TRBD1 is the table's D call, not checked against the DNA. TRBV12-2 is a documented pseudogene. The CDR3 has 15 residues. This chain's CDR3 is CASRLVTGGRGEQFF. The CDR3 coding sequence is TGTGCAAGTCGCTTAGTGACAGGGGGCAGGGGTGAGCAGTTCTTC.

The chain has TRBV6-5 and TRBJ2-1, with D tentatively TRBD1 or TRBD2 (5 bases each). The CDR3 loop spans 15 amino acids. Between the trimmed V and J ends, which lost 5 bases and 4 bases, there was a span of 15 bases. Germline V gene lookup returns CDR1 MNHEY and CDR2 SVGAGI. CDR3 in amino acids: CASSPAGTAYNEQFF. The CDR3 region has the DNA TGTGCCAGCAGTCCAGCCGGGACGGCTTACAATGAGCAGTTCTTC.

This clone was seen many times. This chain links TRBV28 with TRBJ2-2, with 8 bases matching TRBD1. V shed 6 bases, J shed 4 bases, and the junction held 4 bases outside the gene matches. CDR1 MDHEN and CDR2 SYDVKM come from the germline V gene. This CDR3 spans 14 amino acids. The CDR3 sequence: CASSGTGGTGELFF. For the CDR3, the DNA is TGTGCCAGCAGCGGGACAGGCGGCACCGGGGAGCTGTTTTTT.

This sequence joins TRBV7-7 and TRBJ2-7; 8 bases align to TRBD1. Germline V lookup: CDR1 SSHAT, CDR2 FNYEAQ (reference sequence). The CDR3 has 16 residues. V shed 5 bases and J 0 bases; nucleotides not matched to a gene: 9. The CDR3 DNA is TGTGCCAGCAGCCTTCGGACAGGGCTTACCTCCTACGAGCAGTACTTC. Its translation: CASSLRTGLTSYEQYF.